This entry features one T cell receptor beta chain sequence. Study processing details: For nucleated cells, counts were estimated from reference gene primer amplification. The table came from immunoSEQ multiplex PCR; TCRdb's copy has only in-frame clones and leaves some out. The V and J calls and clone size are taken from that table; D and trimming were inferred from the DNA. Among roughly 200,000 clones listed, more than 75% were seen once. Seattle enrolled patients during active infection and tracked them longitudinally. These data come from a study of blood T cell repertoires in COVID-19. Study details: Sources were T cells, B-cell-depleted T cells, or PBMCs; the material itself was cDNA or gDNA.

Germline V lookup: CDR1 PRHDT, CDR2 FYEKMQ (reference sequence). The CDR3 contains 15 residues. V lost 0 bases to trimming and J lost 7 bases; unmatched junction nucleotides: 7. Sequences were obtained from peripheral blood. The chain carries TRBV13 and TRBJ2-7; 9 bases map to TRBD1. This TCR came from a woman aged 55-69 years with COVID-19, enrolled during active disease. For the CDR3, the DNA is TGTGCCAGCAGCTTAGGACCGGGACAGGGTCGAGAGCAGTACTTC. This translates into CASSLGPGQGREQYF.